The 3 T cell receptor beta chains below all came from one sample that was sequenced in a study of vaccination and CD4 T cells after COVID-19. No cognate antigen is known for these TCRs. Noted treatment: roughly ten-day PBMC culture with coronavirus spike peptide pools or control peptides (ViraFEST assay). Sequencing of cultured CD4+ T cell DNA used the Oncomine TCR Beta short-read assay. TCRdb called the PCR reads again in MiXCR, with one record for every CDR3 protein. The table records 12,000 to 15,000 distinct CDR3 sequences, around 67% of them present only once. Sequencing was done on a sample of CD4+ T cells from blood, cultured in vitro. Every receptor here comes from a human donor who had recovered from COVID-19.

V and J are TRBV28 and TRBJ2-7; D is unclear. There are 14 residues in the CDR3. Germline V gene sequence: CDR1 MDHEN, CDR2 SYDVKM. Trimming took 2 bases from V and 7 from J, leaving 15 bases between them. This CDR3 reads CASSLRQATKEQYF. In DNA, the CDR3 is TGTGCCAGCAGTTTAAGGCAGGCCACTAAGGAGCAGTACTTC.

A few counts support this clonotype. The rearrangement uses TRBV27 and TRBJ2-3; tentatively, D is TRBD1 or TRBD2 (5 bases each). Trimming shortened V by 10 bases and J by 0 bases, and 14 bases separated the two germline ends. The length of the CDR3 is 14 residues. Germline CDR1 is MNHEY and CDR2 is SMNVEV (reference sequence). The chain's CDR3 is CAIKVGPSTDTQYF. In DNA, the CDR3 is TGTGCCATCAAGGTGGGACCGAGCACAGATACGCAGTATTTT.

The chain couples TRBV6-2 or TRBV6-3 to TRBJ2-7; D tentatively reads TRBD1 or TRBD2 (5 bases each). Germline assignment: CDR1 MNHEY and CDR2 SVGEGT. V gave up 2 bases and J gave up 2 bases, with 10 bases separating them. CDR3 length equals 14 residues. DNA for the CDR3: TGTGCCAGCAGTTACCGGGACGGACCCTACGAGCAGTACTTC. Translating gives CASSYRDGPYEQYF.